This T cell receptor (beta chain) was identified in a study of spatial heterogeneity in lung cancer. The overall study: On average, each unique TCR and UMI combination appeared more than ten times in raw reads.

This CDR3 comprises 14 residues. The V gene's germline CDR1 is GTSNPN and CDR2 SVGIG (reference sequence). J was trimmed by 1 base and V by 7 bases; bases with no gene match: 9. This clonotype was observed a few times. As yet, its antigen is unknown. General study points: Tumor TCRs that were ubiquitous and expanded showed up in blood more at resection than follow-up.

Unique molecular identifiers tagged every individual TCR cDNA molecule. TCRdb analysed the 5' RACE reads with MiXCR anew, one entry per CDR3 protein. The data contain roughly 80,000 distinct CDR3 sequences, over 9.5% of them seen just once; the ten biggest clones take up roughly 4.2%. The time point is: sample taken at primary tumor resection. Tumor, nontumor lung or frozen PBMC supplied whole RNA that was sequenced unsorted. The donors, 72 patients with untreated early-stage non-small cell lung cancer, provided the samples. The clonotype comes from a male donor with early-stage non-small cell lung cancer. The chain is built from TRBV30 and TRBJ2-5; TRBD1 matches 7 bases. The material sequenced was PBMCs, taken at surgery. The CDR3 coding sequence is TGTGCCTACTCGGGACAGCCTTTCCAAGAGACCCAGTACTTC. Translated: CAYSGQPFQETQYF.